Listed below are T cell receptor beta chains from one sample, sequenced in a study of T-cell reconstitution after alpha-beta-depleted transplantation in children. TCRdb fed the PCR reads into MiXCR, producing one record per CDR3 protein. The table shows around 700,000 distinct CDR3 sequences, with around 14% occurring only once. Material: PBMCs, obtained before TCRalphabeta/CD19-depleted stem cell transplant. The receptors derive from a girl aged 2-9 years with congenital amegakaryocytic thrombocytopenia, due to receive a stem cell transplant. Each CDR3 is given with its conserved first and last residue. D genes are given only for firm matches. Not all rows give a size; the values are once, few, many and, for expanded clones, a class.

J: TRBJ2-7
D: TRBD2
V: TRBV3-1
size: NA
DNA: TGTGCCAGCAGCCAAGAGGGACTAGCGGGGGCCTACGAGCAGTACTTC
CDR3: CASSQEGLAGAYEQYF

J: TRBJ1-4
D: TRBD1
V: TRBV12-3/TRBV12-4
size: many
DNA: TGTGCCAGCAGTTTTGGCACAGGGGGCCTAGGTGAAAAACTGTTTTTT
CDR3: CASSFGTGGLGEKLFF

J: TRBJ2-1
D: NA
V: TRBV25-1
size: NA
DNA: TGTGCCAGCAGTGAACCAAGAGTAATTGGCAATGAGCAGTTCTTC
CDR3: CASSEPRVIGNEQFF

J: TRBJ2-7
D: TRBD2
V: TRBV20-1
size: NA
DNA: TGCAGTGCTCAGAGCGGGGATACCTACGAGCAGTACTTC
CDR3: CSAQSGDTYEQYF

J: TRBJ1-2
D: NA
V: TRBV7-9
size: few
DNA: TGTGCCAGCAGCTTAGAAGTATATGGCTACACCTTC
CDR3: CASSLEVYGYTF

J: TRBJ2-1
D: NA
V: TRBV20-1
size: many
DNA: TGCAGTGCTAGAAAGCCGGACCACTCCTACAATGAGCAGTTCTTC
CDR3: CSARKPDHSYNEQFF

J: TRBJ2-2
D: NA
V: TRBV10-1
size: few
DNA: TGCGCCAGCAGTGAGTCGATACGGACCGGGGAGCTGTTTTTT
CDR3: CASSESIRTGELFF

J: TRBJ2-1
D: NA
V: TRBV29-1
size: NA
DNA: TGCAGCGCCTATAGCGGACCTTCCTACAATGAGCAGTTCTTC
CDR3: CSAYSGPSYNEQFF

J: TRBJ2-7
D: NA
V: TRBV7-6
size: few
DNA: TGTGCCAGCAGCGAAGGGACGTTCTCGACCTACGAGCAGTACTTC
CDR3: CASSEGTFSTYEQYF

J: TRBJ2-7
D: NA
V: TRBV5-1
size: NA
DNA: TGCGCCAGCAGCTGGAACCAACTAGGGAGCTCCTACGAGCAGTACTTC
CDR3: CASSWNQLGSSYEQYF

J: TRBJ2-3
D: NA
V: TRBV20-1
size: few
DNA: TGCAGTGCTACCCCTTTTACAGGCCGTACAGATACGCAGTATTTT
CDR3: CSATPFTGRTDTQYF

J: TRBJ2-5
D: NA
V: TRBV10-1
size: many
DNA: TGCGCCAGCAGTGCGGGTGTGGATGGCGAGACCCAGTACTTC
CDR3: CASSAGVDGETQYF

J: TRBJ1-5
D: TRBD1
V: TRBV18
size: once
DNA: TGTGCCAGCTCTCAAGAGTCAGGGGGCCTTCAGCCCCAGCATTTT
CDR3: CASSQESGGLQPQHF

J: TRBJ2-7
D: NA
V: TRBV29-1
size: many
DNA: TGCAGCGTCAGAAGAACAGATTACGAGCAGTACTTC
CDR3: CSVRRTDYEQYF

J: TRBJ1-3
D: TRBD1
V: TRBV28
size: NA
DNA: TGTGCCAGTGACAGGGGGTTTGGAAACACCATATATTTT
CDR3: CASDRGFGNTIYF

J: TRBJ2-2
D: TRBD2
V: TRBV10-3
size: NA
DNA: TGTGCCATCAGACCCGGTATGGGACTAGCCGAGAACACCGGGGAGTTGTTTTTT
CDR3: CAIRPGMGLAENTGELFF

J: TRBJ2-5
D: NA
V: TRBV30
size: few
DNA: TGTGCCTGGAGTGTAAGCCGAGAGACCCAGTACTTC
CDR3: CAWSVSRETQYF

J: TRBJ2-7
D: TRBD2
V: TRBV2
size: NA
DNA: TGTGCCAGCAAACAAGACCTAGCGGCAAACTACGAGCAGTACTTC
CDR3: CASKQDLAANYEQYF

J: TRBJ2-3
D: NA
V: TRBV25-1
size: few
DNA: TGTGCCAGCAGTTCGTTTCAGGGCACAGATACGCAGTATTTT
CDR3: CASSSFQGTDTQYF

J: TRBJ2-7
D: NA
V: TRBV9
size: many
DNA: TGTGCCAGCAGCCCCGGGACTGCCAGCTCCTACGAGCAGTACTTC
CDR3: CASSPGTASSYEQYF

J: TRBJ2-7
D: NA
V: TRBV5-1
size: many
DNA: TGCGCCAGCAGCTTGGCCGGGGGAATGTACGAGCAGTACTTC
CDR3: CASSLAGGMYEQYF

J: TRBJ1-1
D: NA
V: TRBV7-9
size: many
DNA: TGTGCCAGCAGCTCCCGGTGGACTGAAGCTTTCTTT
CDR3: CASSSRWTEAFF

J: TRBJ2-7
D: NA
V: TRBV5-6
size: many
DNA: TGTGCCAGCAGCTGGGGAAGTGGTAGCAGGCCCTACGAGCAGTACTTC
CDR3: CASSWGSGSRPYEQYF

J: TRBJ2-1
D: NA
V: TRBV21-1
size: many
DNA: TGTGCCAGCAATTCACCCCCGAATGGAATCAATGAGCAGTTCTTC
CDR3: CASNSPPNGINEQFF

J: TRBJ2-3
D: TRBD1
V: TRBV7-9
size: many
DNA: TGTGCCAGCAGCCTCGGACAGGTCCGCACAGATACGCAGTATTTT
CDR3: CASSLGQVRTDTQYF

J: TRBJ2-1
D: TRBD1
V: TRBV27
size: many
DNA: TGTGCCAGCAGTTTAAACAGGGGCAATGAGCAGTTCTTC
CDR3: CASSLNRGNEQFF

J: TRBJ2-7
D: TRBD1
V: TRBV20-1
size: many
DNA: TGCAGTGCTCACACAGGGGCCGAGCAGTACTTC
CDR3: CSAHTGAEQYF

J: TRBJ2-2
D: NA
V: TRBV15
size: many
DNA: TGTGCCACCAGCAGAGATGCCCTCCCTCCAGGGCACAACCTTTACACCGGGGAGCTGTTTTTT
CDR3: CATSRDALPPGHNLYTGELFF

J: TRBJ2-3
D: TRBD1
V: TRBV28
size: NA
DNA: TGTGCCAGCAGTTTGACGAGGGGGCGCAGCACAGATACGCAGTATTTT
CDR3: CASSLTRGRSTDTQYF

J: TRBJ2-1
D: TRBD2
V: TRBV20-1
size: NA
DNA: TGCAGTGCTAGTCAGGGCGGGAGGGCGAATGAGCAGTTCTTC
CDR3: CSASQGGRANEQFF

J: TRBJ2-7
D: NA
V: TRBV4-1
size: NA
DNA: TGCGCCAGCAGCCAAGTTCTTCGGGGGTCCCCCTACGAGCAGTACTTC
CDR3: CASSQVLRGSPYEQYF

J: TRBJ2-1
D: NA
V: TRBV5-1
size: many
DNA: TGCGCCAGCAGCTTTGGCACGACCAATGAGCAGTTCTTC
CDR3: CASSFGTTNEQFF

J: TRBJ2-1
D: NA
V: TRBV10-2
size: many
DNA: TGCGCCAGCAGTCCCGGACCGACAAGCTCCTACAATGAGCAGTTCTTC
CDR3: CASSPGPTSSYNEQFF

J: TRBJ1-1
D: NA
V: TRBV29-1
size: many
DNA: TGCAGCGTCCAGGGACCCGGCAACACTGAAGCTTTCTTT
CDR3: CSVQGPGNTEAFF

J: TRBJ2-5
D: TRBD1
V: TRBV5-1
size: NA
DNA: TGCGCCAGCAGTTCCCCGGGGACAGGGCGAGAGACCCAGTACTTC
CDR3: CASSSPGTGRETQYF

J: TRBJ1-1
D: NA
V: TRBV7-2
size: many
DNA: TGTGCCAGCAGCCACACGCCGGGGGAGAACACTGAAGCTTTCTTT
CDR3: CASSHTPGENTEAFF

J: TRBJ1-2
D: NA
V: TRBV27
size: many
DNA: TGTGCCAGCAGTTTATCCCCGAGGTGGGCTAACTATGGCTACACCTTC
CDR3: CASSLSPRWANYGYTF

J: TRBJ2-5
D: NA
V: TRBV7-8
size: few
DNA: TGTGCCAGCAGCTTCCTCTCGGGACTTGAAGAGACCCAGTACTTC
CDR3: CASSFLSGLEETQYF

J: TRBJ2-7
D: NA
V: TRBV29-1
size: few
DNA: TGCAGCGCCCAAGACACCTACGAGCAGTACTTC
CDR3: CSAQDTYEQYF

J: TRBJ1-6
D: NA
V: TRBV7-9
size: NA
DNA: TGTGCCAGCAGCTGGGACATCGGCTCACCCCTCCACTTT
CDR3: CASSWDIGSPLHF

J: TRBJ2-1
D: TRBD1
V: TRBV6-1
size: many
DNA: TGTGCCAGCAGGGGACAGGGACCCTACAATGAGCAGTTCTTC
CDR3: CASRGQGPYNEQFF

J: TRBJ2-1
D: TRBD2
V: TRBV5-1
size: few
DNA: TGCGCCAGCAGACCCTTTAGCGGGGTGTACAATGAGCAGTTCTTC
CDR3: CASRPFSGVYNEQFF

J: TRBJ2-3
D: NA
V: TRBV5-1
size: many
DNA: TGCGCCAGCAGCTTGGACCACAGCTCCACAGATACGCAGTATTTT
CDR3: CASSLDHSSTDTQYF

J: TRBJ1-1
D: TRBD1
V: TRBV20-1
size: many
DNA: TGCAGTGCTAGACGCGGGACAGCAAACACTGAAGCTTTCTTT
CDR3: CSARRGTANTEAFF

J: TRBJ2-1
D: TRBD2
V: TRBV5-1
size: NA
DNA: TGCGCCAGCAGCCGACGAGGACTAGCGGGAGGTGAGCAGTTCTTC
CDR3: CASSRRGLAGGEQFF

J: TRBJ1-6
D: TRBD1
V: TRBV5-1
size: NA
DNA: TGCGCCAGCAGCCTGATGGACAGGGGGAATTCACCCCTCCACTTT
CDR3: CASSLMDRGNSPLHF

J: TRBJ2-7
D: NA
V: TRBV20-1
size: few
DNA: TGCAGTGCTAGCTTCAGACCGAGCTCCTACGAGCAGTACTTC
CDR3: CSASFRPSSYEQYF

J: TRBJ2-2
D: TRBD1
V: TRBV7-6
size: few
DNA: TGTGCCACCCTCAGGGGGTACACCGGGGAGCTGTTTTTT
CDR3: CATLRGYTGELFF

J: TRBJ2-6
D: NA
V: TRBV12-3/TRBV12-4
size: few
DNA: TGTGCCAGCAGTGTACAGGGCTCTGGGGCCAACGTCCTGACTTTC
CDR3: CASSVQGSGANVLTF

J: TRBJ2-2
D: TRBD1
V: TRBV29-1
size: many
DNA: TGCAGCGGGGGGACAGGCGCCGGGGAGCTGTTTTTT
CDR3: CSGGTGAGELFF